The clone carrying this TCR beta chain was picked up one time. This sample is drawn from a study of blood T cell repertoires in COVID-19. Background on the study: Samples representing acute and convalescent COVID-19 were sourced from the United States, Italy and Spain. Nucleic acid was either cDNA or gDNA, and it came from T cells, B-cell-depleted T cells, or PBMCs.

CDR3 length equals 14 residues. Germline V gene lookup returns CDR1 SGHDN and CDR2 FVKESK. Germline trimming cut 0 bases from V and 4 bases from J; bases unmatched to any gene: 3. In the original workflow: Cell counts per sample came from amplifying reference gene primers. Sequenced by immunoSEQ multiplex PCR; TCRdb stores in-frame clones only, minus some. D and trimming were read from the DNA, whereas the V and J calls and clone size are those reported in that table. This table holds around 260,000 clones, roughly nine tenths found once. Input material: peripheral blood. The chain recombines TRBV14 with TRBJ2-7; 7 positions agree with TRBD2. The TCR sequence derives from a man between 60 and 75 years old who had recovered from COVID-19. The CDR3: CASSQDGTTYEQYF. In nucleotides, the CDR3 is TGTGCCAGCAGCCAAGATGGGACTACATACGAGCAGTACTTC.